A selection of T cell receptor beta chains follows, all from one sample in a study of shared clonotypes between healthy human individuals. Only in-frame clones appear in the TCRdb table, and some are missing; sequencing was by immunoSEQ multiplex PCR. The repertoire holds some 1,900,000 clones, about 95% seen once, with 0.95% to 1.5% in the top ten. The material sequenced was naive CD8+ T cells sorted from blood. The receptor set was obtained from a man younger than 35 in good health. The CDR3 runs from the conserved cysteine through the conserved F or W. The order of the fields is V gene, CDR3 length, J gene, D gene, clone size, CDR3 DNA, CDR3 protein. D genes are given only for firm matches. Some rows mark clone size as missing; the rest say once, few, many or name a class of expanded clone.

>TRBV7-9|14|TRBJ2-1|TRBD2|NA
TGTGCCAGCATCCTGGATAGCGGGGTGAATGAGCAGTTCTTC
CASILDSGVNEQFF
>TRBV30|12|TRBJ1-1|NA|few
TGTGCCTGGAGCCCATTGAACACTGAAGCTTTCTTT
CAWSPLNTEAFF
>TRBV13|13|TRBJ1-1|TRBD1|NA
TGTGCCAGCAGCGGACAGGTTCGTACTGAAGCTTTCTTT
CASSGQVRTEAFF
>TRBV10-3|15|TRBJ1-5|NA|NA
TGTGCCATCAGGAACGAGAGAGAGGGCAATCAGCCCCAGCATTTT
CAIRNEREGNQPQHF
>TRBV4-3|16|TRBJ2-1|NA|NA
TGCGCCAGCAGCCAAGAGAGCACAGGGGGAGGGAATGAGCAGTTCTTC
CASSQESTGGGNEQFF
>TRBV11-2|14|TRBJ2-7|NA|NA
TGTGCCAGCAGCTTAAGGGGGGAATCCTACGAGCAGTACTTC
CASSLRGESYEQYF
>TRBV27|15|TRBJ2-1|NA|NA
TGTGCCAGCAGTCCGGGACCAGGCTCCTACAATGAGCAGTTCTTC
CASSPGPGSYNEQFF
>TRBV7-2|16|TRBJ2-3|TRBD2|NA
TGTGCCAGCAGCTCCACCCTAGCGGTTAGCACAGATACGCAGTATTTT
CASSSTLAVSTDTQYF
>TRBV6-1|13|TRBJ2-7|TRBD1|NA
TGTGCCAGCAGTCCGAGACAGGGGTACGAGCAGTACTTC
CASSPRQGYEQYF
>TRBV7-6|16|TRBJ2-1|TRBD1|NA
TGTGCCAGCAGCAAAGGGACAGGGATATTTAACAATGAGCAGTTCTTC
CASSKGTGIFNNEQFF
>TRBV27|13|TRBJ2-7|NA|once
TGTGCCAGCAGTTTAGGGCTAGACTACGAGCAGTACTTC
CASSLGLDYEQYF
>TRBV18|14|TRBJ1-1|TRBD1|once
TGTGCCAGCTCATCGACAGGGGGAGACACTGAAGCTTTCTTT
CASSSTGGDTEAFF
>TRBV19|14|TRBJ1-1|TRBD1|NA
TGTGCCAGTGCAACAGGGGGATCGGACACTGAAGCTTTCTTT
CASATGGSDTEAFF
>TRBV28|15|TRBJ1-2|TRBD1|once
TGTGCCAGCAGTTTATTGGGACAGGACAACTATGGCTACACCTTC
CASSLLGQDNYGYTF
>TRBV5-5|15|TRBJ2-7|NA|NA
TGTGCCAGCAGCTCAACAACAGGGACCTCCTACGAGCAGTACTTC
CASSSTTGTSYEQYF
>TRBV4-1|13|TRBJ1-2|NA|NA
TGCGCCAGCAGCCAAATGACGGCCTATGGCTACACCTTC
CASSQMTAYGYTF
>TRBV7-9|17|TRBJ2-7|NA|NA
TGTGCCAGCACTTCGTCCGTATTAGCGGAAACAGACTACGAGCAGTACTTC
CASTSSVLAETDYEQYF
>TRBV5-1|16|TRBJ2-3|NA|NA
TGCGCCAGCAGCCCAGCTGAGACTCTTTCCACAGATACGCAGTATTTT
CASSPAETLSTDTQYF
>TRBV5-6|16|TRBJ1-1|NA|NA
TGTGCCAGCAGCTTACTCGTAACAGCCATGAACACTGAAGCTTTCTTT
CASSLLVTAMNTEAFF
>TRBV6-1|15|TRBJ1-4|NA|NA
TGTGCCAGCAGTGATTCCCCAGCAACTAATGAAAAACTGTTTTTT
CASSDSPATNEKLFF
>TRBV11-2|14|TRBJ2-7|NA|once
TGTGCCAGCAGACTCCTTCCAGGGAACTACGAGCAGTACTTC
CASRLLPGNYEQYF
>TRBV7-2|13|TRBJ2-1|NA|NA
TGTGCCAGCAGCTCTCCTACCTACAATGAGCAGTTCTTC
CASSSPTYNEQFF
>TRBV6-5|15|TRBJ2-5|TRBD2|NA
TGTGCCAGCAGACCTACTAGCGGAGGAGAAGAGACCCAGTACTTC
CASRPTSGGEETQYF
>TRBV4-1|15|TRBJ2-2|TRBD2|NA
TGCGCCAGCAGCCTCGGGGGGGCGAACACCGGGGAGCTGTTTTTT
CASSLGGANTGELFF
>TRBV27|12|TRBJ2-7|NA|NA
TGTGCCAGCAGTTCCCAAAGCGGGGAGCAGTACTTC
CASSSQSGEQYF
>TRBV2|19|TRBJ2-3|NA|NA
TGTGCCAGCAGTGAAGTGTCGCTAATCGCGGGGGCCACCACAGATACGCAGTATTTT
CASSEVSLIAGATTDTQYF
>TRBV19|12|TRBJ2-5|TRBD2|NA
TGTGCCAGTAGGCGGGAGAAAGAGACCCAGTACTTC
CASRREKETQYF
>TRBV9|14|TRBJ2-7|TRBD1|NA
TGTGCCAGCACCCCAGCAGGGGGATCCTACGAGCAGTACTTC
CASTPAGGSYEQYF
>TRBV5-1|13|TRBJ2-7|NA|NA
TGCGCCAGCAGCTTGGAAGATACCTACGAGCAGTACTTC
CASSLEDTYEQYF
>TRBV9|13|TRBJ2-7|NA|NA
TGTGCCAGCAGCGTAGACAGGGAAGGCGAGCAGTACTTC
CASSVDREGEQYF
>TRBV15|13|TRBJ2-3|NA|once
TGTGCCACCAGCAGGGGATGGCTAGATACGCAGTATTTT
CATSRGWLDTQYF
>TRBV9|14|TRBJ2-3|TRBD2|NA
TGTGCCAGCAGCGAAGCGGGAGGGTTAGATACGCAGTATTTT
CASSEAGGLDTQYF
>TRBV7-8|15|TRBJ2-7|TRBD1|NA
TGTGCCAGCAGCTTAGGGAGACAGGGGGCCTACGAGCAGTACTTC
CASSLGRQGAYEQYF
>TRBV25-1|15|TRBJ2-5|NA|NA
TGTGCCAGCAGTGACGTGGCAGACCTCCAAGAGACCCAGTACTTC
CASSDVADLQETQYF
>TRBV5-4|13|TRBJ1-2|NA|NA
TGTGCCAGCAGCTTGGCCGAGAGCTATGGCTACACCTTC
CASSLAESYGYTF
>TRBV5-6|14|TRBJ2-1|NA|NA
TGTGCCAGCAGCGCCGGGACCGGATACAATGAGCAGTTCTTC
CASSAGTGYNEQFF
>TRBV6-6|14|TRBJ1-2|NA|few
TGTGCCAGCAGTTACACGGGTTCCGGGGATGGCTACACCTTC
CASSYTGSGDGYTF
>TRBV7-9|17|TRBJ2-3|NA|NA
TGTGCCAGCAGCTTATTGGGAGCGGGCTCTAGCACAGATACGCAGTATTTT
CASSLLGAGSSTDTQYF
>TRBV9|13|TRBJ2-5|NA|NA
TGTGCCAGCAGCGCCATAGCCAAGGGGACCCAGTACTTC
CASSAIAKGTQYF
>TRBV2|17|TRBJ2-3|TRBD2|NA
TGTGCCATCCTCCCGATTTTCGGGACTAGCGGGTGGGATACGCAGTATTTT
CAILPIFGTSGWDTQYF
>TRBV2|16|TRBJ2-7|TRBD2|NA
TGTGCCAGCAGTGATAGTGGGGCGGGAGGGACCTACGAGCAGTACTTC
CASSDSGAGGTYEQYF
>TRBV7-9|17|TRBJ2-3|NA|NA
TGTGCCAGCAGCTTAAATCGGGGCCTGGGGCCTTCAGATACGCAGTATTTT
CASSLNRGLGPSDTQYF
>TRBV19|15|TRBJ1-1|NA|NA
TGTGCCAGTCGCACGCCGGGACTTATGAACACTGAAGCTTTCTTT
CASRTPGLMNTEAFF
>TRBV4-3|15|TRBJ2-3|NA|NA
TGCGCCAGCAGCCAGCGGGACCCGATGGTAGATACGCAGTATTTT
CASSQRDPMVDTQYF
>TRBV5-8|16|TRBJ1-1|TRBD1|NA
TGTGCCAGCAGCTTGGGGACAGGGGCGAGGAACACTGAAGCTTTCTTT
CASSLGTGARNTEAFF
>TRBV4-1|14|TRBJ2-7|TRBD1|NA
TGCGCCAGCAGCCTCCGGACAGGGACCTACGAGCAGTACTTC
CASSLRTGTYEQYF
>TRBV28|13|TRBJ1-1|NA|NA
TGTGCCAGCAGTATAGCAGGACACACTGAAGCTTTCTTT
CASSIAGHTEAFF
>TRBV30|12|TRBJ1-5|NA|NA
TGTGCCTGGAGTGTAAGCTATCAGCCCCAGCATTTT
CAWSVSYQPQHF
>TRBV27|15|TRBJ2-3|TRBD1|NA
TGTGCCAGCAGTACCTCCGGGACAGGGATAGATACGCAGTATTTT
CASSTSGTGIDTQYF